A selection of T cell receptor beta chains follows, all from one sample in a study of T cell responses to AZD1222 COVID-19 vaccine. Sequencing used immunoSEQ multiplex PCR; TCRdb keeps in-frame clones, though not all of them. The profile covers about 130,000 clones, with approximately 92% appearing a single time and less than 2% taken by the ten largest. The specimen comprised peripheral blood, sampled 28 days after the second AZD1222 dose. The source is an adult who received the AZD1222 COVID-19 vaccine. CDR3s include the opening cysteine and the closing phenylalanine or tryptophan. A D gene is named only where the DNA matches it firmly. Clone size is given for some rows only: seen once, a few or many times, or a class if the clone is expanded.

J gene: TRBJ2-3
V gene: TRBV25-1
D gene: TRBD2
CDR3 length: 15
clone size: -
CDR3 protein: CASSDGTSTTDTQYF
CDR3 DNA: TGTGCCAGCAGTGACGGGACTAGTACCACAGATACGCAGTATTTT

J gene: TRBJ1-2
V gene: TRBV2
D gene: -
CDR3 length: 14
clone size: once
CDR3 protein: CASSEPRAGYGYTF
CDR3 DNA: TGTGCCAGCAGTGAACCCAGGGCTGGATATGGCTACACCTTC

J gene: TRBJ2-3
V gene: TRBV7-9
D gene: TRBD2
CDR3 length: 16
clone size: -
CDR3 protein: CASSSGTSAFTDTQYF
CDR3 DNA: TGTGCCAGCAGCTCAGGGACTAGCGCCTTCACAGATACGCAGTATTTT

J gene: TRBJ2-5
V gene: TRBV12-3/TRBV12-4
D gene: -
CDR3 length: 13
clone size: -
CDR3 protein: CASSWGSQETQYF
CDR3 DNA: TGTGCCAGCAGTTGGGGGAGCCAAGAGACCCAGTACTTC

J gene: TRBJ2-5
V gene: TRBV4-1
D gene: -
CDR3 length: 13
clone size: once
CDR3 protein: CASSQGLAETQYF
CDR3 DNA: TGCGCCAGCAGCCAAGGGTTGGCAGAGACCCAGTACTTC

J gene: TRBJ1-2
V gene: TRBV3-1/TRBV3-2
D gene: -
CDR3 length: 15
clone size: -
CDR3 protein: CASSQDPDGNYGYTF
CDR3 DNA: TGTGCCAGCAGCCAAGATCCGGACGGCAACTATGGCTACACCTTC

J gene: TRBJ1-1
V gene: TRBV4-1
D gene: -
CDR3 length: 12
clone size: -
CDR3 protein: CASGELNTEAFF
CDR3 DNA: TGCGCCAGCGGGGAACTGAACACTGAAGCTTTCTTT

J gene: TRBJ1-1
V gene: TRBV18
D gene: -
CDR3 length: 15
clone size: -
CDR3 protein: CASTQESNMNTEAFF
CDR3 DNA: TGTGCCAGCACGCAGGAGAGCAACATGAACACTGAAGCTTTCTTT

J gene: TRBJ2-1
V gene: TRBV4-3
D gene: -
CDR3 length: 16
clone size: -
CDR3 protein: CASSQDRVSGLNEQFF
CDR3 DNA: TGCGCCAGCAGCCAAGATCGGGTTAGCGGCCTCAATGAGCAGTTCTTC

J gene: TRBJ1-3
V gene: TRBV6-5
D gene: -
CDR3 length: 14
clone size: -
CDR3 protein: CASKTDRLRNTIYF
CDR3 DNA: TGTGCCAGCAAGACCGACAGGCTCCGAAACACCATATATTTT

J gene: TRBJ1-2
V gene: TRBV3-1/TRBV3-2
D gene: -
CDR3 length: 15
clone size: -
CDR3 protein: CASSQLTGANYGYTF
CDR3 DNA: TGTGCCAGCAGCCAATTGACAGGAGCTAACTATGGCTACACCTTC

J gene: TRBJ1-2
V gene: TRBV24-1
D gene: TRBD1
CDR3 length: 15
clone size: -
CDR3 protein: CATSDHTGTVDGYTF
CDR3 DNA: TGTGCCACCAGTGACCACACCGGGACAGTGGATGGCTACACCTTC

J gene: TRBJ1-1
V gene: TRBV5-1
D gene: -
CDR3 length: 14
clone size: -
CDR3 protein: CASSLVTFNTEAFF
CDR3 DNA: TGCGCCAGCAGCTTGGTAACGTTTAACACTGAAGCTTTCTTT

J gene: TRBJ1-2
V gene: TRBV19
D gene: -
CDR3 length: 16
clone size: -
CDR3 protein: CASFRGPGGSNYGYTF
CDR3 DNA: TGTGCCAGTTTTCGGGGACCGGGGGGAAGTAACTATGGCTACACCTTC

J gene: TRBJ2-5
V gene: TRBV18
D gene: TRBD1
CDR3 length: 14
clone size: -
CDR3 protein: CASSLGQGGETQYF
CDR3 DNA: TGTGCCAGCTCACTAGGACAGGGTGGAGAGACCCAGTACTTC

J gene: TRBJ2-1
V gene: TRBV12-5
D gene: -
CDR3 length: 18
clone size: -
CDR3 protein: CASGLPGRAGLNYNEQFF
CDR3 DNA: TGTGCTAGTGGTTTGCCTGGCCGGGCGGGATTAAACTACAATGAGCAGTTCTTC

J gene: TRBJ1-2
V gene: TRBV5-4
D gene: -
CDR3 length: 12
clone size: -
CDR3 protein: CASRVQGGGYTF
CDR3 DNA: TGTGCCAGCAGGGTCCAGGGAGGAGGCTACACCTTC

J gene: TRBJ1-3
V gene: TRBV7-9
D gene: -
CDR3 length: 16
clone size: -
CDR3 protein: CASSSWASGAGNTIYF
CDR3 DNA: TGTGCCAGCAGCTCCTGGGCTTCAGGTGCGGGAAACACCATATATTTT

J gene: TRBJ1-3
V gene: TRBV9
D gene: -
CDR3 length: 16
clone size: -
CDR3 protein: CASSVDHGASGNTIYF
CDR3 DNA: TGTGCCAGCAGCGTAGACCATGGGGCATCTGGAAACACCATATATTTT

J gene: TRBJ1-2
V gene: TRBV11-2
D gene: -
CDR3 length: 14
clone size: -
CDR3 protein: CASSPSGDGYGYTF
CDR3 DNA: TGTGCCAGCAGCCCTAGCGGGGACGGCTATGGCTACACCTTC

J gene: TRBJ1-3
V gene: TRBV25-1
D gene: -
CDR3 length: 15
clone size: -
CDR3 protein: CASSEAGLGGNTIYF
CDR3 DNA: TGTGCCAGCAGTGAAGCTGGGTTAGGAGGAAACACCATATATTTT

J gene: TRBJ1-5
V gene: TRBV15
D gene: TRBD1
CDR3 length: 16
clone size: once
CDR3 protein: CATSRDEDRLHQPQHF
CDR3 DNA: TGTGCCACCAGCAGAGATGAGGACAGGCTTCATCAGCCCCAGCATTTT

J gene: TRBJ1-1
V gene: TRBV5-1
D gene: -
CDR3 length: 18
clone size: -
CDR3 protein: CAIPGPGRRLVENTEAFF
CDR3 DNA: TGCGCCATCCCCGGGCCAGGGAGGAGGCTGGTTGAGAACACTGAAGCTTTCTTT

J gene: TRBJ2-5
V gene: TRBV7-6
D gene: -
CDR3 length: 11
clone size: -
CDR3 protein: CASSDQETQYF
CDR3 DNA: TGTGCCAGCAGCGACCAAGAGACCCAGTACTTC

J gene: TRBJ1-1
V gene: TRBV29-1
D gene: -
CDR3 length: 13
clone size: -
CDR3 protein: CSVLLTGIFEAFF
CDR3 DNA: TGCAGCGTCCTTTTGACAGGAATCTTTGAAGCTTTCTTT

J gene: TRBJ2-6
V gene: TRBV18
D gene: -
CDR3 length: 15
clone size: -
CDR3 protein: CASSPQSSGANVLTF
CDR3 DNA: TGTGCCAGCTCACCCCAGAGCTCTGGGGCCAACGTCCTGACTTTC

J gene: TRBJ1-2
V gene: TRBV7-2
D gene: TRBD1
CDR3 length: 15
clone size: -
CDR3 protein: CASSLGQGEGYGYTF
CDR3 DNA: TGTGCCAGCAGCTTAGGACAGGGGGAGGGCTATGGCTACACCTTC

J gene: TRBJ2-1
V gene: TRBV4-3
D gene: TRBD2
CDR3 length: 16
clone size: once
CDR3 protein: CASSQDGGSSYNEQFF
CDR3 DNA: TGCGCCAGCAGCCAAGACGGCGGGAGCTCCTACAATGAGCAGTTCTTC

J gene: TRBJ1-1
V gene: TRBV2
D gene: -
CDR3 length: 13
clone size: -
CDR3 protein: CASSVEGDTEAFF
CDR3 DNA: TGTGCCAGCAGTGTGGAGGGGGACACTGAAGCTTTCTTT

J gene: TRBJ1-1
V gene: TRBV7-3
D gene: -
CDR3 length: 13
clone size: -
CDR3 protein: CASGQGPNTEAFF
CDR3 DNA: TGTGCCAGTGGGCAGGGCCCGAACACTGAAGCTTTCTTT

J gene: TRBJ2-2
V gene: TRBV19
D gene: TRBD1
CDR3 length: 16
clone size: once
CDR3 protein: CASKRAGGEVTRELFF
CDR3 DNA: TGTGCCAGTAAACGGGCAGGGGGCGAGGTCACCCGGGAGCTGTTTTTT

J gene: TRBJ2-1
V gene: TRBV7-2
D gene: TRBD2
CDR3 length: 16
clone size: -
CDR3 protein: CASSRGLARAAREQFF
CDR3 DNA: TGTGCCAGCAGCAGGGGACTAGCTCGCGCCGCGCGGGAGCAGTTCTTC

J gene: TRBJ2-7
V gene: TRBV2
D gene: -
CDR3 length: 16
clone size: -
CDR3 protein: CASSLRSGNSNYEQYF
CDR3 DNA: TGTGCCAGCAGCCTACGAAGTGGGAACAGTAACTACGAGCAGTACTTC

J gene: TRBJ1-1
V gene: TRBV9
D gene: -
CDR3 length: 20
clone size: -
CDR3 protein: CASSVVPAGATYKVNTEAFF
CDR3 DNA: TGTGCCAGCAGCGTAGTTCCCGCGGGGGCGACATATAAAGTGAACACTGAAGCTTTCTTT

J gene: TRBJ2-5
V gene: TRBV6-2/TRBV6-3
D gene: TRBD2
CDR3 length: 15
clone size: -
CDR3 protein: CASSYMRGGQETQYF
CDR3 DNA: TGTGCCAGCAGTTACATGCGGGGGGGTCAAGAGACCCAGTACTTC

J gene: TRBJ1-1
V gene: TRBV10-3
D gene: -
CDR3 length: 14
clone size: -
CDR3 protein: CAISGYNGNTEAFF
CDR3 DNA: TGTGCCATCAGTGGCTACAACGGGAACACTGAAGCTTTCTTT

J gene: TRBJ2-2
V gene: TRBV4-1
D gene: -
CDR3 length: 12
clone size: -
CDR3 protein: CASSHDWGELFF
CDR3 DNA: TGCGCCAGCAGCCATGATTGGGGGGAGCTGTTTTTT

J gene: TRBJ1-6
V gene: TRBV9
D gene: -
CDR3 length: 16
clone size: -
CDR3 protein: CASSVDMSLGVSPLHF
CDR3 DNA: TGTGCCAGCAGCGTAGATATGAGTTTAGGGGTTTCACCCCTCCACTTT

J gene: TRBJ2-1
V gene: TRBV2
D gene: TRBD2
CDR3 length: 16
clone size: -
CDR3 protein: CASSEGGAGGPHEQFF
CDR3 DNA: TGTGCCAGCAGTGAAGGCGGAGCGGGAGGGCCTCATGAGCAGTTCTTC

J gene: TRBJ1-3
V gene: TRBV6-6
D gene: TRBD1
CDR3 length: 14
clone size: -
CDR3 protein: CASRTGHSGNTIYF
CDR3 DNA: TGTGCCAGCAGGACAGGGCACTCTGGAAACACCATATATTTT

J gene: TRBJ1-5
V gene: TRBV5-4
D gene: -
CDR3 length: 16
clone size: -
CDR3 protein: CASSLGILRSNQPQHF
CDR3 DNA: TGTGCCAGCAGCTTGGGTATCTTAAGGAGCAATCAGCCCCAGCATTTT

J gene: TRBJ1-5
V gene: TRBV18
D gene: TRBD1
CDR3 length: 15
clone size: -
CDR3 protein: CASSPSTGGEQPQHF
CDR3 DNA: TGTGCCAGCTCACCATCCACAGGGGGCGAACAGCCCCAGCATTTT

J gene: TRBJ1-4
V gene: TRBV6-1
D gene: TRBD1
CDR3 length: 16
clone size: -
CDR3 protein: CASSEARGFLNEKLFF
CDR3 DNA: TGTGCCAGCAGTGAAGCCAGGGGGTTTCTGAATGAAAAACTGTTTTTT

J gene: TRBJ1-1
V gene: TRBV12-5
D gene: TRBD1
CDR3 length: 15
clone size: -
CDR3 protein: CASGLAQGAVTEAFF
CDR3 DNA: TGTGCTAGTGGTTTGGCACAGGGGGCGGTCACTGAAGCTTTCTTT

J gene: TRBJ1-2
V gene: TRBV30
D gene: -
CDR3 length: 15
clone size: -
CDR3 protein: CAWSRGTRFGWGYTF
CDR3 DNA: TGTGCCTGGAGTCGAGGGACCCGATTTGGATGGGGCTACACCTTC

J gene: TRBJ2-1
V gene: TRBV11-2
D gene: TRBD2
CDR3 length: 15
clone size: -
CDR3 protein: CASSPASGGYNEQFF
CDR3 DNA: TGTGCCAGCAGCCCCGCTAGCGGGGGTTACAATGAGCAGTTCTTC

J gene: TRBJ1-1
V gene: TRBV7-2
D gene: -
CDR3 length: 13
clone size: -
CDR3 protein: CASSPRMDSEAFF
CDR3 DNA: TGTGCCAGCAGCCCCCGGATGGACAGTGAAGCTTTCTTT

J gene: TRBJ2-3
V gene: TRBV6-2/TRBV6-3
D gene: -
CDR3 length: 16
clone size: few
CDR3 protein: CASSYLSSGGADTQYF
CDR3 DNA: TGTGCCAGCAGTTACCTTAGTAGTGGAGGGGCAGATACGCAGTATTTT

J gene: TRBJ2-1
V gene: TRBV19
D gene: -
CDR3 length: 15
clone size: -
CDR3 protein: CASKVAAPSYNEQFF
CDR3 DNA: TGTGCCAGTAAAGTCGCGGCCCCCTCCTACAATGAGCAGTTCTTC

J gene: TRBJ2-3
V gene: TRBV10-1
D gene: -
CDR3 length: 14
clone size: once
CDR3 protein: CASSAATEGDTQYF
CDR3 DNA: TGCGCCAGCAGTGCCGCGACCGAGGGTGATACGCAGTATTTT

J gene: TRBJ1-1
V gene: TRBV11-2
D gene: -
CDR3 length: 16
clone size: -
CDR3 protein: CASSFRRGQRNTEAFF
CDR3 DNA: TGTGCCAGCAGCTTCAGACGCGGACAAAGGAACACTGAAGCTTTCTTT

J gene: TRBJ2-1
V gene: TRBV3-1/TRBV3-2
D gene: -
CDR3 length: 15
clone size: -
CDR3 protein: CASSQAWSSYNEQFF
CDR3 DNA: TGTGCCAGCAGCCAAGCGTGGAGCTCCTACAATGAGCAGTTCTTC

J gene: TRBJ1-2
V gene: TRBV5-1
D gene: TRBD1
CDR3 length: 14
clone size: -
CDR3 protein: CASSWTGGDYGYTF
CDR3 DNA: TGCGCCAGCAGCTGGACAGGGGGCGACTATGGCTACACCTTC

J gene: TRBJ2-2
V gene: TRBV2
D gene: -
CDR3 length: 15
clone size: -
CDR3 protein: CASRGVTGTLGELFF
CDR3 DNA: TGTGCCAGCAGGGGGGTGACAGGGACTCTTGGGGAGCTGTTTTTT

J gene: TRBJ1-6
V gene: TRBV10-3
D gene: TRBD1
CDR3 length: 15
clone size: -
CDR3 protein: CAISERGPGSSPLHF
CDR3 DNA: TGTGCCATCAGTGAGAGGGGGCCTGGATCTTCACCCCTCCACTTT

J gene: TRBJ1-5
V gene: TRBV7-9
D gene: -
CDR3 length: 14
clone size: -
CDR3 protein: CASSVGTYNQPQHF
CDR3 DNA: TGTGCCAGCAGCGTGGGGACTTACAATCAGCCCCAGCATTTT

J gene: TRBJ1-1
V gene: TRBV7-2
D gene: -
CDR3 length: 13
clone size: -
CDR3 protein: CASIIRASTEAFF
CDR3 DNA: TGTGCCAGCATCATCAGGGCTAGCACTGAAGCTTTCTTT

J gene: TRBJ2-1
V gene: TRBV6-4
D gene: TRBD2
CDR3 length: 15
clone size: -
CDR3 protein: CASSSGTSGSNEQFF
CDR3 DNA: TGTGCCAGCAGCTCCGGGACTAGCGGGAGCAATGAGCAGTTCTTC

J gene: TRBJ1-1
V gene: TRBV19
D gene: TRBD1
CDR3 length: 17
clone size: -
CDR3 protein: CASRPGQGFPSNTEAFF
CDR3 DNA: TGTGCCAGTAGGCCGGGACAGGGGTTCCCGTCGAACACTGAAGCTTTCTTT

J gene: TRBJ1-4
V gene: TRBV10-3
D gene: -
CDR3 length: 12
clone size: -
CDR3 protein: CAINPLGVKLFF
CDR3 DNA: TGTGCCATCAACCCGCTGGGCGTGAAACTGTTTTTT